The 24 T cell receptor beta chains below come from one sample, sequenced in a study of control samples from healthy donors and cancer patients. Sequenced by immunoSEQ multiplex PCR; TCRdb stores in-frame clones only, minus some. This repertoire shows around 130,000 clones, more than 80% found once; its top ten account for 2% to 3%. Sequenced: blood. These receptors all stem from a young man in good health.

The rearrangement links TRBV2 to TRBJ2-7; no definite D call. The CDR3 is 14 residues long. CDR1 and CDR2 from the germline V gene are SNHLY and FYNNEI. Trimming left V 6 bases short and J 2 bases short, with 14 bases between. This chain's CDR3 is CASRIVSRTYEQYF. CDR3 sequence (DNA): TGTGCCAGCAGGATAGTAAGTAGAACCTACGAGCAGTACTTC.

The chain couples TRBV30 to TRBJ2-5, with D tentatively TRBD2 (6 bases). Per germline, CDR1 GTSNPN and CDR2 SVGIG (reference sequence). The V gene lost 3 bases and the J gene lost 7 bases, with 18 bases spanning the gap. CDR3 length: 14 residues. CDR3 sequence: CAWSSRTSGGTQYF. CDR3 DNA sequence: TGTGCCTGGAGCTCGCGGACGTCCGGGGGGACCCAGTACTTC.

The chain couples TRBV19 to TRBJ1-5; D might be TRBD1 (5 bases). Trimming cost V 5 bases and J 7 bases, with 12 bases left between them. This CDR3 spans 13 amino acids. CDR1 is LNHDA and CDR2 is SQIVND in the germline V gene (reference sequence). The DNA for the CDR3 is TGTGCCAGTAGTTGGGGGAACGAGCAGCCCCAGCATTTT. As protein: CASSWGNEQPQHF.

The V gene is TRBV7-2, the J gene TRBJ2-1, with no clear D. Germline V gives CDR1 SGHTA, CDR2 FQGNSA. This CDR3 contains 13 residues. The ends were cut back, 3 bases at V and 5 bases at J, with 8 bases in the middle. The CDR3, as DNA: TGTGCCAGCAGCTTCCGAGTTAACAATGAGCAGTTCTTC. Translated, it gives CASSFRVNNEQFF.

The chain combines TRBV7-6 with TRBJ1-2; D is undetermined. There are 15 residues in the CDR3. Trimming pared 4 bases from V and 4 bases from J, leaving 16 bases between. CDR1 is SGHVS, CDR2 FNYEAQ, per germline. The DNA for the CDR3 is TGTGCCAGCAGCTCGAATCCCCAGGCTGCCTATGGCTACACCTTC. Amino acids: CASSSNPQAAYGYTF.

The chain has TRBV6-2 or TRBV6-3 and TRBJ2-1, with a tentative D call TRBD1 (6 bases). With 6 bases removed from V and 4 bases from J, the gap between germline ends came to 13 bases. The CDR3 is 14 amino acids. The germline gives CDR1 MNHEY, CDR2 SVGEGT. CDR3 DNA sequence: TGTGCCAGCAGCAATGACAGGTTTTACAATGAGCAGTTCTTC. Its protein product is CASSNDRFYNEQFF.

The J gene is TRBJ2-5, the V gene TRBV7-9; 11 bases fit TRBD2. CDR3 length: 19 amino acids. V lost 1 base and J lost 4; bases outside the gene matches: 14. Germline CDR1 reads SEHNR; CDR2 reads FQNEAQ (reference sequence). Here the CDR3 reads CASSLGLAGGSTWRETQYF. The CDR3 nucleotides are TGTGCCAGCAGCTTAGGTCTAGCGGGGGGCTCGACCTGGCGAGAGACCCAGTACTTC.

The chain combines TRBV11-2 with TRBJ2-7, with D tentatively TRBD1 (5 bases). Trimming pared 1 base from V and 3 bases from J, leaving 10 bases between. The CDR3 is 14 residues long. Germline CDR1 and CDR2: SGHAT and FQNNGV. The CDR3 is CASSLGAGFYEQYF. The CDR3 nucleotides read TGTGCCAGCAGCTTAGGAGCAGGGTTCTACGAGCAGTACTTC.

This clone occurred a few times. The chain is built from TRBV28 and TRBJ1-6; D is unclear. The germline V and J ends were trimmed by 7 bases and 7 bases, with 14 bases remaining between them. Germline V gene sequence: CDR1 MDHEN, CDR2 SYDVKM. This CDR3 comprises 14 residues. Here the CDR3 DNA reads TGTGCCAGCACCCTGGTCAGATCCAATTCACCCCTCCACTTT. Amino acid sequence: CASTLVRSNSPLHF.

CDR3 in amino acids: CAWSVPGGPGTDTQYF. The CDR3 nucleotides read TGTGCCTGGAGTGTACCAGGAGGGCCGGGCACAGATACGCAGTATTTT. This chain joins TRBV30 and TRBJ2-3; D perhaps matches TRBD2 (6 bases). Germline loops: CDR1 GTSNPN, CDR2 SVGIG (reference sequence). Trimming took off 0 bases at V and 1 base at J, with 14 bases between the two ends. This CDR3 region has 16 residues.

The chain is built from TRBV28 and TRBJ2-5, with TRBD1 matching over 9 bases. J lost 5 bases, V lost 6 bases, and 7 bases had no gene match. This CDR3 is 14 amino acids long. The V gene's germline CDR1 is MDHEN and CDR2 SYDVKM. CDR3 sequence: CASSHDRGWETQYF. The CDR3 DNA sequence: TGTGCCAGCAGCCATGACAGGGGGTGGGAGACCCAGTACTTC.

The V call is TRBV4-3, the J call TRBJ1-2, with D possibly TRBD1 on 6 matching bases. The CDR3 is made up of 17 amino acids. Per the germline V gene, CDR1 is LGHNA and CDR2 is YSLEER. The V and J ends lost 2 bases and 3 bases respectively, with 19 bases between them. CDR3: CASSQHFHRELDYGYTF. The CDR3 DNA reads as TGCGCCAGCAGCCAACATTTCCACAGGGAGCTGGACTATGGCTACACCTTC.

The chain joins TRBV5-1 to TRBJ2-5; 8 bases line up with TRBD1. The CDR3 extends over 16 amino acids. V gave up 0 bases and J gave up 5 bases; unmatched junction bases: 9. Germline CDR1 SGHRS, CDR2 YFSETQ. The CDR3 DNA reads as TGCGCCAGCAGCTTGGTTGGGCGGACAGGGAAGGAGACCCAGTACTTC. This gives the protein CASSLVGRTGKETQYF.

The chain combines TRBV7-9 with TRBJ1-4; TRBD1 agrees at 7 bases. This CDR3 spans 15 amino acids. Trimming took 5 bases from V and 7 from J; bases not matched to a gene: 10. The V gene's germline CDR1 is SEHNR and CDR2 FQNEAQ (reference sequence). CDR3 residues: CASSIAGGTGEKLFF. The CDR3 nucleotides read TGTGCCAGCAGCATTGCAGGGGGGACGGGTGAAAAACTGTTTTTT.

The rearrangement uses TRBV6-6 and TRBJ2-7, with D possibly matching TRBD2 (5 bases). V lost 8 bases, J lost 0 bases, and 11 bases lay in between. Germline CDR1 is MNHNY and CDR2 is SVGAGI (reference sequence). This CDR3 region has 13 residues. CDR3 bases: TGTGCCAGCGTCGGGGTAACCTCCTACGAGCAGTACTTC. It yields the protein CASVGVTSYEQYF.

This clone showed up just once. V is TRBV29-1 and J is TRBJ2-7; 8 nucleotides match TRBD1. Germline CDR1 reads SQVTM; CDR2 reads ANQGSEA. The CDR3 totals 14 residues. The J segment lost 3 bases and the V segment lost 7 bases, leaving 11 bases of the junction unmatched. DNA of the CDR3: TGCAGCGCCGGGACAGGCGAGATGAACTACGAGCAGTACTTC. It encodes CSAGTGEMNYEQYF.

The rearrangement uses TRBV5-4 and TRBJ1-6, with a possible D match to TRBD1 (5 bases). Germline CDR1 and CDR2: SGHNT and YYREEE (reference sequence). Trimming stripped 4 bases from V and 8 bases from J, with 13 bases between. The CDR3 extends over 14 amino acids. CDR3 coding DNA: TGTGCCAGCAGCCCACAGGTCTCCCATTCACCCCTCCACTTT. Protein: CASSPQVSHSPLHF.

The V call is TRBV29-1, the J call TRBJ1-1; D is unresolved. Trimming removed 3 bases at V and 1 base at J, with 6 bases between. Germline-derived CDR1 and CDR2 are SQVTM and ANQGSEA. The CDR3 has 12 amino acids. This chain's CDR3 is CSVDRSNTEAFF. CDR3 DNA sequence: TGCAGCGTTGACCGGTCGAACACTGAAGCTTTCTTT.

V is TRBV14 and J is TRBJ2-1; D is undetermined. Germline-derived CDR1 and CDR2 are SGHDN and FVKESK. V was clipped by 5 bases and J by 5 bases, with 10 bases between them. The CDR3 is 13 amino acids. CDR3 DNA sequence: TGTGCCAGCAGCGAATCGCAGCACAATGAGCAGTTCTTC. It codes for CASSESQHNEQFF.

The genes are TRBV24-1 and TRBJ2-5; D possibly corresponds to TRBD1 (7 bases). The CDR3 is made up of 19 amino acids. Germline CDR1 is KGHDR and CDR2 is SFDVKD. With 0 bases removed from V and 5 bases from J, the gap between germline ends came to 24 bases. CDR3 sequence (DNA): TGTGCCACCAGTGATTTGAGGTCAGGGGGTACGTCTAGCGTTGAGACCCAGTACTTC. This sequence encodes CATSDLRSGGTSSVETQYF.

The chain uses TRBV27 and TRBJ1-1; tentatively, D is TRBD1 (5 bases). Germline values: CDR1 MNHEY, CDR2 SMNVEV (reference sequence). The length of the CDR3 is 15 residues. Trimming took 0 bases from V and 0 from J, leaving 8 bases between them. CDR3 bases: TGTGCCAGCAGTTTATCAGACAGCATGAACACTGAAGCTTTCTTT. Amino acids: CASSLSDSMNTEAFF.

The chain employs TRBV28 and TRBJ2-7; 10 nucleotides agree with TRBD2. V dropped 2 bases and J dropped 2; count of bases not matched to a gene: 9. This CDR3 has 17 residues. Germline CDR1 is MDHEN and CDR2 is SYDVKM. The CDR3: CASSLLTSGRRTYEQYF. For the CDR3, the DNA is TGTGCCAGCAGTTTACTGACTAGCGGGCGGAGGACCTACGAGCAGTACTTC.

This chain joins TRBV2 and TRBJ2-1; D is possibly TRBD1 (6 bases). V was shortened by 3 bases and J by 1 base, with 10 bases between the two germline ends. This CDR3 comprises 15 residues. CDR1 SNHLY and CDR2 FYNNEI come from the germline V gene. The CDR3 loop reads CASSDLGGSYNEQFF. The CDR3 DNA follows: TGTGCCAGCAGTGACCTAGGGGGATCCTACAATGAGCAGTTCTTC.

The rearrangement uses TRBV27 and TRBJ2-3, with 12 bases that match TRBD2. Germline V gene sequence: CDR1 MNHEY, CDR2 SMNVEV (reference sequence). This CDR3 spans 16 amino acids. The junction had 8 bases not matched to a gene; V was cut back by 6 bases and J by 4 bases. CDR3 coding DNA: TGTGCCAGCAGCCCTAGCGGGGGGGCCTTCCCAGATACGCAGTATTTT. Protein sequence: CASSPSGGAFPDTQYF.